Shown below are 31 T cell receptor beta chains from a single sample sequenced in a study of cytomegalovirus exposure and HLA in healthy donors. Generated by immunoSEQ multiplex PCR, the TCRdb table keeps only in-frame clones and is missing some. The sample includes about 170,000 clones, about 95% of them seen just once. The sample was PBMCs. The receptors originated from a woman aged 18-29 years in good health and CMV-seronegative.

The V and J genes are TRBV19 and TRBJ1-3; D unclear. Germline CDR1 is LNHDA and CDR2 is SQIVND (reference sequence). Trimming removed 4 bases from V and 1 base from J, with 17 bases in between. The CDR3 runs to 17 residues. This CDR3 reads CASSTTAGSWSGNTIYF. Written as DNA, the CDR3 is TGTGCCAGTAGTACGACTGCTGGGTCTTGGTCTGGAAACACCATATATTTT.

The CDR3 DNA follows: TGTGCCAGCAGTCGTACAGGGGGCGCTGGCTACACCTTC. As protein: CASSRTGGAGYTF. The genes are TRBV25-1 and TRBJ1-2; 9 bases align to TRBD1. Germline CDR1 reads MGHDK; CDR2 reads SYGVNS. With V trimmed by 5 bases and J by 7 bases, 5 bases remained unmatched. The length of the CDR3 is 13 residues.

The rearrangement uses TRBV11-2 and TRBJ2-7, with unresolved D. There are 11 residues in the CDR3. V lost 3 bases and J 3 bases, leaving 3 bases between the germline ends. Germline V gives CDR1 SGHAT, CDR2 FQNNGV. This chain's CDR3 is CASSFNYEQYF. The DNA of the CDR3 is TGTGCCAGCAGCTTCAACTACGAGCAGTACTTC.

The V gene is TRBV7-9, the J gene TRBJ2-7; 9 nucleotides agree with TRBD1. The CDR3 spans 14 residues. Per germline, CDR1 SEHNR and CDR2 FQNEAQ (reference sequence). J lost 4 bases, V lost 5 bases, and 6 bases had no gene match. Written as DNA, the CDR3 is TGTGCCAGCAGCCTCCCCGGGACAGGGTACGAGCAGTACTTC. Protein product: CASSLPGTGYEQYF. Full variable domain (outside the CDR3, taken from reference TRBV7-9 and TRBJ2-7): DTGVSQNPRHKITKRGQNVTFRCDPISEHNRLYWYRQTLGQGPEFLTYFQNEAQLEKSRLLSDRFSAERPKGSFSTLEIQRTEQGDSAMYLCASSLPGTGYEQYFGPGTRLTVT.

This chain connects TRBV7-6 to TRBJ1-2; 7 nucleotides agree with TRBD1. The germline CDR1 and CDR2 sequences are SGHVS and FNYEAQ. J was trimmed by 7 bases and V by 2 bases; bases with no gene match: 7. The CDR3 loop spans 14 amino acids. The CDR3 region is CASSLSGGERGYTF. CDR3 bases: TGTGCCAGCAGCTTATCAGGGGGTGAACGTGGCTACACCTTC.

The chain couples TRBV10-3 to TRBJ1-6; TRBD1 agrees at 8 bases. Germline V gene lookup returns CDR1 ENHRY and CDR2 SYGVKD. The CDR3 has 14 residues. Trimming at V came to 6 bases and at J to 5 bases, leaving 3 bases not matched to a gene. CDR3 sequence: CAIRGQVDNSPLHF. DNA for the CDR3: TGTGCCATCAGGGGACAGGTTGATAATTCACCCCTCCACTTT.

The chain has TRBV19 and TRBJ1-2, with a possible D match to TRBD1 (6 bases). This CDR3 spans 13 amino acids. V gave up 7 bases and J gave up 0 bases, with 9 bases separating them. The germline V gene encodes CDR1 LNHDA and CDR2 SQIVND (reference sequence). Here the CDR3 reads CASKGGSNYGYTF. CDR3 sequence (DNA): TGTGCCAGTAAAGGGGGATCTAACTATGGCTACACCTTC.

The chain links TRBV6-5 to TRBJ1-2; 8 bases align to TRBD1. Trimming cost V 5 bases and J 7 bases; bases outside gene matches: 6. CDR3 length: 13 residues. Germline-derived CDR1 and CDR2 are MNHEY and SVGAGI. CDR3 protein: CASSQTGVGGYTF. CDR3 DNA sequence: TGTGCCAGCAGTCAGACAGGGGTGGGTGGCTACACCTTC.

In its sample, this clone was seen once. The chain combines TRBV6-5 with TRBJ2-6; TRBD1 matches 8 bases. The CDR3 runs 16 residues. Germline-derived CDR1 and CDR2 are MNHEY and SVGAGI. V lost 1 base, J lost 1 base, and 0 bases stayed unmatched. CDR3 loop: CASSYWTGSGANVLTF. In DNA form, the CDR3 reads TGTGCCAGCAGTTACTGGACAGGGTCTGGGGCCAACGTCCTGACTTTC.

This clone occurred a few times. The CDR3 loop is CASSRVQRGGTKNIQYF. For the CDR3, the DNA is TGCGCCAGCAGCCGGGTCCAGCGGGGGGGTACCAAAAACATTCAGTACTTC. The chain uses TRBV5-1 and TRBJ2-4, with 10 bases identical to TRBD2. The CDR3 totals 17 residues. Trimming took 4 bases from V and 2 from J; bases not matched to a gene: 9. Germline V gene data show CDR1 as SGHRS and CDR2 as YFSETQ. Supplemented by reference TRBV5-1 and TRBJ2-4, the full variable domain reads KAGVTQTPRYLIKTRGQQVTLSCSPISGHRSVSWYQQTPGQGLQFLFEYFSETQRNKGNFPGRFSGRQFSNSRSEMNVSTLELGDSALYLCASSRVQRGGTKNIQYFGAGTRLSVL.

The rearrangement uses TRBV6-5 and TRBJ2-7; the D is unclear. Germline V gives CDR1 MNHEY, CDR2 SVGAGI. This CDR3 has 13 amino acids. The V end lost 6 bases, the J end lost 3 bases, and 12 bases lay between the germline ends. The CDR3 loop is CASRPLGVYEQYF. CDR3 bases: TGTGCCAGCAGACCCCTTGGAGTCTACGAGCAGTACTTC.

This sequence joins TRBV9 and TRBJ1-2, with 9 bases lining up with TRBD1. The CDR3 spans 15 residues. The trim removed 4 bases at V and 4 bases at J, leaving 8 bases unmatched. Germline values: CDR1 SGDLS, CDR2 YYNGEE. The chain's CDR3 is CASSIGTGSSYGYTF. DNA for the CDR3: TGTGCCAGCAGCATCGGGACAGGGTCTAGCTATGGCTACACCTTC.

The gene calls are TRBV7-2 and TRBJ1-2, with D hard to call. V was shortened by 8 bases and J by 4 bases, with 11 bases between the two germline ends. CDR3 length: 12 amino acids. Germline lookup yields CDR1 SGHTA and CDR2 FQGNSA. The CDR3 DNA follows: TGTGCCAGCCTGAGACTGTCCTATGGCTACACCTTC. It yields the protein CASLRLSYGYTF.

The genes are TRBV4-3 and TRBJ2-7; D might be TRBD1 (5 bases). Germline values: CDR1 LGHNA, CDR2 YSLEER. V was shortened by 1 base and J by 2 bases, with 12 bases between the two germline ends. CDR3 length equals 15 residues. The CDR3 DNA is TGCGCCAGCAGCCAAGGAATCACAGGAGCCTACGAGCAGTACTTC. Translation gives CASSQGITGAYEQYF.

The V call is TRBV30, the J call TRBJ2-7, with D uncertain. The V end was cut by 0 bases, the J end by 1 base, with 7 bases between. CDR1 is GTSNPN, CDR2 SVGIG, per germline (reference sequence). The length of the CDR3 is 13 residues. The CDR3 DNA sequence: TGTGCCTGGAGTGTATTATCTTCCTACGAGCAGTACTTC. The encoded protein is CAWSVLSSYEQYF. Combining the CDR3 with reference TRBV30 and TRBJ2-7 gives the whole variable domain SQTIHQWPATLVQPVGSPLSLECTVEGTSNPNLYWYRQAAGRGLQLLFYSVGIGQISSEVPQNLSASRPQDRQFILSSKKLLLSDSGFYLCAWSVLSSYEQYFGPGTRLTVT.

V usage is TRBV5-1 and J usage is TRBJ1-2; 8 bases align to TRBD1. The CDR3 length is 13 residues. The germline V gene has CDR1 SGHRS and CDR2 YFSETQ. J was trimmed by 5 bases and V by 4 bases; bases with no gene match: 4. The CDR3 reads CASSQRTGYGYTF. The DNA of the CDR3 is TGCGCCAGCAGCCAACGGACAGGGTATGGCTACACCTTC. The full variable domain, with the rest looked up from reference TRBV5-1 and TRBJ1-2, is KAGVTQTPRYLIKTRGQQVTLSCSPISGHRSVSWYQQTPGQGLQFLFEYFSETQRNKGNFPGRFSGRQFSNSRSEMNVSTLELGDSALYLCASSQRTGYGYTFGSGTRLTVV.

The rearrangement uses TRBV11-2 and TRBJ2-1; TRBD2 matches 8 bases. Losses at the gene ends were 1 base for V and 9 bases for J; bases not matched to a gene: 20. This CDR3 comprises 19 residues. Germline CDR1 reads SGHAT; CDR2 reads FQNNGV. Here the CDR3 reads CASSLAQLGGGPITVEQFF. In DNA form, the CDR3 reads TGTGCCAGCAGCTTAGCCCAACTCGGGGGGGGGCCCATTACAGTTGAGCAGTTCTTC.

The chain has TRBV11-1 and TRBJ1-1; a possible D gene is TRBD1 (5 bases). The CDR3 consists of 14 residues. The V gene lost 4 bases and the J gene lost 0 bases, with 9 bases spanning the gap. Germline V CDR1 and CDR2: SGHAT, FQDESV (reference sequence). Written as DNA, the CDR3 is TGTGCCAGCAGCTACGACAGTATGAACACTGAAGCTTTCTTT. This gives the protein CASSYDSMNTEAFF. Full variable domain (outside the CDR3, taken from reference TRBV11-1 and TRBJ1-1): EAEVAQSPRYKITEKSQAVAFWCDPISGHATLYWYRQILGQGPELLVQFQDESVVDDSQLPKDRFSAERLKGVDSTLKIQPAELGDSAMYLCASSYDSMNTEAFFGQGTRLTVV.

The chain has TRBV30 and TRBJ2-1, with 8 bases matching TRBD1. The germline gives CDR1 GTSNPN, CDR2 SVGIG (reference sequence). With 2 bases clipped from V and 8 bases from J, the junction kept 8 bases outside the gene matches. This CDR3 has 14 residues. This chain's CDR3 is CAWSSQGAYDEQFF. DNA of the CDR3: TGTGCCTGGAGTTCCCAGGGGGCTTATGATGAGCAGTTCTTC.

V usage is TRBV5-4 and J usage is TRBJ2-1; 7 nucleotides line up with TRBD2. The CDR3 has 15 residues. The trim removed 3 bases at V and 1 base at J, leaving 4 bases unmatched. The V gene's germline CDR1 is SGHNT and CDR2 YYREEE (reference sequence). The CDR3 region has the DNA TGTGCCAGCAGCTCCGGGGGGTTTTCCTACAATGAGCAGTTCTTC. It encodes CASSSGGFSYNEQFF.

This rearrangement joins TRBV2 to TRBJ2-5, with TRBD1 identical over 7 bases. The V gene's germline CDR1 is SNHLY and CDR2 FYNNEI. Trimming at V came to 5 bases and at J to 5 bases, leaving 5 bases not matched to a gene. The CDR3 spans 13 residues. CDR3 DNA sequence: TGTGCCAGCAGTAGGACAGGCCTGGAGACCCAGTACTTC. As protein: CASSRTGLETQYF.

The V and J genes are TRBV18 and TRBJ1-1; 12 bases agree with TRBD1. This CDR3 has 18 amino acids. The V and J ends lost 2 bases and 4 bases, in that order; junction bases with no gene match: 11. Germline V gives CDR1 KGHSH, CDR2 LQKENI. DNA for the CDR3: TGTGCCAGCTCACCAGTCCCGGGACAGGGGGCTCGTGGCACTGAAGCTTTCTTT. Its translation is CASSPVPGQGARGTEAFF.

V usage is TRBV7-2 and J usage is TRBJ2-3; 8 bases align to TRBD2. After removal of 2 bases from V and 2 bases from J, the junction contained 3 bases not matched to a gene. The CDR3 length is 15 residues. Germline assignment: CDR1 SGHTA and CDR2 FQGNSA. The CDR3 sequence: CASSLSAGATDTQYF. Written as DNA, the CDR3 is TGTGCCAGCAGCTTATCAGCGGGAGCCACAGATACGCAGTATTTT.

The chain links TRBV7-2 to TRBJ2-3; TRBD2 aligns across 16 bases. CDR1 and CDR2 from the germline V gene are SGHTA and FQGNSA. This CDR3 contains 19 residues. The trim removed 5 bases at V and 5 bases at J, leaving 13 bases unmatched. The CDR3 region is CASSKPGTSGGAAGDTQYF. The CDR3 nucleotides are TGTGCCAGCAGCAAGCCCGGGACTAGCGGGGGGGCCGCGGGAGATACGCAGTATTTT.

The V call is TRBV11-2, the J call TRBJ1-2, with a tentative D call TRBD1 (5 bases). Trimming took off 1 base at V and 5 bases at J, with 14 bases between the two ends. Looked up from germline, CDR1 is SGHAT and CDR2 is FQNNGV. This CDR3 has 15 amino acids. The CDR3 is CASSLGGTAPYGYTF. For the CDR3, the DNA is TGTGCCAGCAGCTTAGGCGGGACGGCACCTTATGGCTACACCTTC. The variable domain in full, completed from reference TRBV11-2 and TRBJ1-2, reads EAGVAQSPRYKIIEKRQSVAFWCNPISGHATLYWYQQILGQGPKLLIQFQNNGVVDDSQLPKDRFSAERLKGVDSTLKIQPAKLEDSAVYLCASSLGGTAPYGYTFGSGTRLTVV.

CDR3 in DNA: TGTGCCAGCTCGGACAGAATAAATGAAAAACTGTTTTTT. This gives the protein CASSDRINEKLFF. V usage is TRBV19 and J usage is TRBJ1-4; TRBD1 is a possible D gene (6 bases). V lost 9 bases and J 5 bases, leaving 13 bases between the germline ends. Germline-derived CDR1 and CDR2 are LNHDA and SQIVND (reference sequence). The CDR3 is made up of 13 amino acids.

CDR3 sequence reads: CASSGVGRGADTQYF. Written as DNA, the CDR3 is TGTGCCAGCTCCGGGGTGGGGAGGGGTGCAGATACGCAGTATTTT. The chain carries TRBV5-5 and TRBJ2-3; 7 bases map to TRBD2. Germline V gene lookup returns CDR1 SGHKS and CDR2 YYEKEE (reference sequence). This CDR3 region has 15 residues. After removal of 7 bases from V and 4 bases from J, the junction contained 12 bases not matched to a gene.

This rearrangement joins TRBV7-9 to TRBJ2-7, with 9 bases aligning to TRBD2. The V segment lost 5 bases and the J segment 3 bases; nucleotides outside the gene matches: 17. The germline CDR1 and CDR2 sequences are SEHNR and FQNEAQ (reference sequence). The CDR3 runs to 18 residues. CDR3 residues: CASSLPGGEGGGDYEQYF. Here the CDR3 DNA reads TGTGCCAGCAGCCTTCCGGGGGGGGAAGGCGGGGGGGACTACGAGCAGTACTTC.

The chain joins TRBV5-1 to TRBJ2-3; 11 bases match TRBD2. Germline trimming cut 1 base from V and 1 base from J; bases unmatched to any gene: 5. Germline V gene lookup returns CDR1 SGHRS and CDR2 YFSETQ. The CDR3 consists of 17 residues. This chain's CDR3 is CASSLNSGGAGTDTQYF. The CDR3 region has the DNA TGCGCCAGCAGCTTGAATAGCGGGGGGGCGGGCACAGATACGCAGTATTTT. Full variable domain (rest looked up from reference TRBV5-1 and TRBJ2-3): KAGVTQTPRYLIKTRGQQVTLSCSPISGHRSVSWYQQTPGQGLQFLFEYFSETQRNKGNFPGRFSGRQFSNSRSEMNVSTLELGDSALYLCASSLNSGGAGTDTQYFGPGTRLTVL.

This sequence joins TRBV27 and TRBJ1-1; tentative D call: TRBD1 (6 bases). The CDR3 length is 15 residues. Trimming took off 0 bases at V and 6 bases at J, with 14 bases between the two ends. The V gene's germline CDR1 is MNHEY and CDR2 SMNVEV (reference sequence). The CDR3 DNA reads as TGTGCCAGCAGTTTATCGAGTCCAGGGGCTTCTGAAGCTTTCTTT. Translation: CASSLSSPGASEAFF.

The CDR3 nucleotides read TGTGCCAGCAGCGTAGAGGGGGGGGCCTTTGAGGAGCTGTTTTTT. Amino acid sequence: CASSVEGGAFEELFF. The chain joins TRBV9 to TRBJ2-2, with TRBD2 as a possible D gene (7 bases). Trimming removed 0 bases at V and 10 bases at J, with 16 bases between. The CDR3 contains 15 residues. The V gene's germline CDR1 is SGDLS and CDR2 YYNGEE.